This T cell receptor beta chain was profiled in a study of blood T cell repertoires in COVID-19. As handled by the study authors: Using reference gene primer amplification, nucleated cell counts were estimated. Data came from immunoSEQ multiplex PCR; TCRdb stores just in-frame clones and leaves some out. The V and J calls and clone size are taken from that table; D and trimming were inferred from the DNA. This table has 400,000 or so clones, 75% to 90% appearing once. Deletions cut 3 bases from V and 5 bases from J, with 19 bases between. The CDR3 runs 16 residues. CDR1 is ENHRY, CDR2 SYGVKD, per germline.

The TCR comes from a man younger than 40 who had recovered from COVID-19. The sample was PBMCs or T cells enriched from blood (not recorded which). V and J are TRBV10-3 and TRBJ2-5; D perhaps matches TRBD2 (5 bases). This chain's CDR3 is CAISDPADPRGETQYF. The DNA for the CDR3 is TGTGCCATCAGTGACCCAGCGGACCCGAGAGGGGAGACCCAGTACTTC.